This T cell receptor (beta chain) was captured in a study of T cells in Graves' hyperthyroidism and ophthalmopathy. Across the study: Peripheral blood was drawn at first diagnosis, prior to all treatment.

CDR3 length equals 14 residues. V trimming: 7 bases; J trimming: 5 bases; junction bases outside the gene matches: 10. Findings and limits, study-wide: In blood, most of the thyroid clonotypes expanded above 0.001 were also present.

Researchers took RNA transcripts and amplified the TCR beta CDR3 regions from them. Initially, a first-round RT-PCR of the TCR CDR3 employed the HTBI primer set. Using its own MiXCR run on the multiplex PCR reads, TCRdb lists one record per CDR3 protein. The data contain over 550,000 distinct CDR3 sequences, approximately 15% of them seen just once; the ten biggest clones take up around 18%. Stable hyperthyroidism: no ophthalmopathy progression over 18 months of follow-up. Any patient presenting with uncontrolled infection, other autoimmune disease, pregnancy or lactation was left out. Worth noting for this clonotype: Its antigen remains unknown.

This sequence originates from a woman aged 18-30 years with Graves' hyperthyroidism. The chain combines TRBV12-3 or TRBV12-4 with TRBJ2-5; 7 bases map to TRBD1. Input material: blood. This chain's CDR3 is CASTSGQRRETQYF. CDR3 in DNA: TGTGCCAGCACCTCGGGACAGCGGAGGGAGACCCAGTACTTC.